These 26 T cell receptor beta chains originate from one sample sequenced in a study of regulatory T cells in long-lasting Graves disease. The sample's time point: newly diagnosed GD, antithyroid drugs for less than 3 months. RNA isolated from PBMCs was used to make the TCR library. Arm-PCR of CDR3 regions with iRepertoire HTBI primers generated TCR beta libraries. One entry per CDR3 protein, called by TCRdb with MiXCR from the multiplex PCR reads. The repertoire holds 400,000 to 550,000 distinct CDR3 sequences, about 16% seen once, with roughly a sixth in the top ten. These sequences were also reported in another study, on T cells in Graves' hyperthyroidism and ophthalmopathy.

The sequences come from peripheral blood mononuclear cells (PBMCs), collected at new diagnosis, from a patient treated with antithyroid drugs. These receptor sequences come from a woman between 25 and 40 years old with Graves disease.

This chain links TRBV6-1 with TRBJ1-6; weak D call: TRBD1 (6 bases). The V end lost 5 bases, the J end lost 14 bases, and 13 bases lay between the germline ends. The CDR3 totals 12 residues. Germline CDR1 MNHNS, CDR2 SASEGT. CDR3 sequence reads: CASSNRVTTLHF. The DNA of the CDR3 is TGTGCCAGCAGTAACAGGGTAACGACCCTCCACTTT.

This clonotype has ten or more counts. J is TRBJ1-5 and V is TRBV2; 9 nucleotides match TRBD1. The CDR3 is 15 residues long. Unmatched junction bases numbered 6, after V lost 5 bases and J lost 4 bases. Germline-derived CDR1 and CDR2 are SNHLY and FYNNEI. CDR3 nucleotide sequence: TGTGCCAGCAGTACCGGGACAGGGCTTAATCAGCCCCAGCATTTT. Translating gives CASSTGTGLNQPQHF.

This clonotype was counted many times. This rearrangement joins TRBV29-1 to TRBJ2-7; D might be TRBD2 (6 bases). Trimming cost V 3 bases and J 1 base, with 13 bases left between them. Germline V CDR1 and CDR2: SQVTM, ANQGSEA. The CDR3 spans 14 residues. CDR3 residues: CSVETGGTSYEQYF. The CDR3 DNA reads TGCAGCGTTGAGACCGGGGGAACATCCTACGAGCAGTACTTC.

In its sample, this clonotype was seen many times. CDR3 DNA sequence: TGTGCCAGCAGCCAGCGGTCGAACACCGGGGAGCTGTTTTTT. Translation gives CASSQRSNTGELFF. The chain joins TRBV3-1 to TRBJ2-2; no clear D. There are 14 residues in the CDR3. Germline assignment: CDR1 LGHDT and CDR2 YNNKEL (reference sequence). The ends were cut back, 3 bases at V and 0 bases at J, with 5 bases in the middle.

The chain has TRBV19 and TRBJ1-5; D gene ambiguous. The CDR3 contains 16 residues. CDR1 and CDR2 from the germline V gene are LNHDA and SQIVND (reference sequence). Between the trimmed V and J ends, which lost 2 bases and 0 bases, there was a span of 11 bases. The CDR3 DNA reads as TGTGCCAGTAGTATAAGGTCTACATATAGCAATCAGCCCCAGCATTTT. Its protein is CASSIRSTYSNQPQHF.

The table lists this clonotype with a few counts. The chain has TRBV19 and TRBJ1-6; 10 positions match TRBD1. Germline values: CDR1 LNHDA, CDR2 SQIVND (reference sequence). The CDR3 is 14 residues long. Trimming took 8 bases from V and 10 from J; bases not matched to a gene: 8. CDR3 DNA sequence: TGTGCCAGTTCCCCGGGACAGGGGTTCTCACCCCTCCACTTT. As protein: CASSPGQGFSPLHF.

The chain links TRBV7-3 to TRBJ2-1; 11 positions agree with TRBD2. The CDR3 sequence is 16 residues long. CDR1 is SGHTA and CDR2 is FQGTGA in the germline V gene. Trimming took 6 bases from V and 6 from J; bases not matched to a gene: 10. This CDR3 is CASSYPGTSGPNEQFF. DNA for the CDR3: TGTGCCAGCAGTTACCCCGGGACTAGCGGACCCAATGAGCAGTTCTTC. Drawing the rest from reference TRBV7-3 and TRBJ2-1, the complete variable domain is GAGVSQTPSNKVTEKGKYVELRCDPISGHTALYWYRQSLGQGPEFLIYFQGTGAADDSGLPNDRFFAVRPEGSVSTLKIQRTERGDSAVYLCASSYPGTSGPNEQFFGPGTRLTVL.

This clonotype was recorded many times. V usage is TRBV2 and J usage is TRBJ2-3, with 9 bases that match TRBD2. Germline lookup yields CDR1 SNHLY and CDR2 FYNNEI. The V gene end was trimmed by 10 bases and the J gene end by 5 bases; junction bases not matched to a gene: 19. CDR3 size: 17 residues. The CDR3 DNA sequence: TGTGCCAACCTGGTAGGCATAGCGGGAGAGCATATAGATACGCAGTATTTT. This sequence encodes CANLVGIAGEHIDTQYF.

Details on this clonotype: This sequence may be a read error, since a much larger clone differs from it by one base. This chain connects TRBV10-1 to TRBJ1-1, with D perhaps TRBD1 (6 bases). V lost 2 bases and J 7 bases, leaving 17 bases between the germline ends. Germline V lookup: CDR1 WNHNN, CDR2 SYGVQD (reference sequence). The CDR3 length is 15 residues. CDR3 DNA: TGCGCCAGCAGTGAGAGTCGCATGGGACATCTTGAAGCTTTCTTT. Translating gives CASSESRMGHLEAFF.

This clonotype showed up many times. This rearrangement joins TRBV12-3 or TRBV12-4 to TRBJ2-1; 7 bases fit TRBD2. CDR3 length: 13 residues. With V trimmed by 3 bases and J by 9 bases, 5 bases remained unmatched. CDR3 nucleotides: TGTGCCAGCAGTTTCCCCGGGAGGTTTGAGCAGTTCTTC. It translates to CASSFPGRFEQFF.

The gene calls are TRBV5-1 and TRBJ2-7; D unresolved. This CDR3 region has 13 residues. Germline V lookup: CDR1 SGHRS, CDR2 YFSETQ. Trimming cost V 7 bases and J 0 bases, with 11 bases left between them. DNA for the CDR3: TGCGCCAGCCGCCCCCGCCCCTCCTACGAGCAGTACTTC. It translates to CASRPRPSYEQYF.

This clonotype was seen at least ten times. V usage is TRBV12-3 or TRBV12-4 and J usage is TRBJ2-1; tentatively, D is TRBD1 (6 bases). V was clipped by 5 bases and J by 4 bases, with 15 bases between them. CDR3 size: 15 residues. The CDR3 loop is CASSPLGAGYNEQFF. The CDR3 bases are TGTGCCAGCAGTCCATTGGGGGCCGGATACAATGAGCAGTTCTTC.

V gene TRBV20-1 combines with J gene TRBJ2-1; a possible D gene is TRBD2 (6 bases). Germline V gives CDR1 DFQATT, CDR2 SNEGSKA (reference sequence). The CDR3 totals 12 residues. Deletions cut 5 bases from V and 5 bases from J, with 10 bases between. The CDR3 DNA sequence: TGCAGTGCTCCGACTAGAAACAATGAGCAGTTCTTC. Translation gives CSAPTRNNEQFF.

This clonotype appeared a few times. The chain recombines TRBV3-1 with TRBJ2-7, with D perhaps TRBD1 or TRBD2 (5 bases each). The CDR3 runs to 14 residues. The V and J ends lost 3 bases and 3 bases respectively, with 12 bases between them. From germline, CDR1 is LGHDT and CDR2 YNNKEL (reference sequence). CDR3 residues: CASSQGTAGYEQYF. The CDR3, as DNA: TGTGCCAGCAGCCAGGGGACCGCCGGCTACGAGCAGTACTTC.

This clonotype was seen ten or more times. The chain joins TRBV2 to TRBJ2-3; D is unclear. Germline V gene sequence: CDR1 SNHLY, CDR2 FYNNEI. The ends were cut back, 2 bases at V and 1 base at J, with 4 bases in the middle. This CDR3 comprises 13 residues. The CDR3 nucleotides read TGTGCCAGCAGTGAATTGGGCACAGATACGCAGTATTTT. Residues: CASSELGTDTQYF.

The genes are TRBV25-1 and TRBJ2-2, with D unclear. The CDR3 sequence is 12 residues long. V was pared by 4 bases and J by 6 bases, with 6 bases between. Germline CDR1 MGHDK, CDR2 SYGVNS. In nucleotides, the CDR3 is TGTGCCAGCAGTGTTAGCCCCGGGGAGCTGTTTTTT. Amino acids: CASSVSPGELFF.

This clonotype was seen just once. A much larger clone lies one base from this, so it may be a read error. The chain uses TRBV5-1 and TRBJ1-6; no firm D call. Trimming took off 2 bases at V and 8 bases at J, with 11 bases between the two ends. CDR1 and CDR2 from the germline V gene are SGHRS and YFSETQ. CDR3 length equals 14 residues. The chain's CDR3 is CASSLCRADSPLHF. DNA for the CDR3: TGCGCCAGCAGCTTATGCCGAGCGGATTCACCCCTCCACTTT.

The J gene is TRBJ1-5, the V gene TRBV19; TRBD1 might be the D (6 bases). Per germline, CDR1 LNHDA and CDR2 SQIVND (reference sequence). This CDR3 has 13 amino acids. The germline V and J ends were trimmed by 3 bases and 8 bases, with 11 bases remaining between them. DNA for the CDR3: TGTGCCAGTAGTATCGGACAGACGGAGCCCCAGCATTTT. Its protein is CASSIGQTEPQHF.

This clonotype was seen ten or more times. The V gene is TRBV7-3, the J gene TRBJ2-2; TRBD2 agrees at 9 bases. Germline V gives CDR1 SGHTA, CDR2 FQGTGA. The V segment lost 4 bases and the J segment 5 bases; nucleotides outside the gene matches: 2. This CDR3 is built from 14 residues. The CDR3, as DNA: TGTGCCAGCAGCTCGGGACTAGCAACCGGGGAGCTGTTTTTT. Translating gives CASSSGLATGELFF.

This clonotype was recorded at least ten times. The chain employs TRBV7-2 and TRBJ2-1; 7 positions match TRBD2. Looked up from germline, CDR1 is SGHTA and CDR2 is FQGNSA. After removal of 1 base from V and 1 base from J, the junction contained 4 bases not matched to a gene. The CDR3 is 16 amino acids. The CDR3 DNA sequence: TGTGCCAGCAGCTTAGATTGGCGGGGGTCCTACAATGAGCAGTTCTTC. Translated, it gives CASSLDWRGSYNEQFF.

This clonotype occurred many times. This sequence joins TRBV30 and TRBJ2-7; D is ambiguous. With 3 bases removed from V and 1 base from J, the gap between germline ends came to 7 bases. Germline V gives CDR1 GTSNPN, CDR2 SVGIG (reference sequence). The CDR3 loop spans 12 amino acids. The CDR3 loop is CAWRGRSYEQYF. The CDR3 DNA is TGTGCCTGGAGGGGCAGATCCTACGAGCAGTACTTC.

With regard to this clonotype: Possible read error: a much larger clone is one base away. The rearrangement links TRBV6-5 to TRBJ1-1; the match to TRBD1 covers 7 bases. The germline gives CDR1 MNHEY, CDR2 SVGAGI. J gave up 0 bases and V 0 bases, and 7 bases lay outside the gene matches. The CDR3 is made up of 17 amino acids. The CDR3, as DNA: TGTGCCAGCAGTTACTCGTCACAGGGGCCTTTGAACACTGAAGCTTTCTTT. This translates into CASSYSSQGPLNTEAFF.

This clonotype was seen at least ten times. The chain carries TRBV11-2 and TRBJ1-1, with a possible D match to TRBD1 (5 bases). The ends were cut back, 1 base at V and 0 bases at J, with 12 bases in the middle. The germline CDR1 and CDR2 sequences are SGHAT and FQNNGV. CDR3 length: 16 residues. The DNA for the CDR3 is TGTGCCAGCAGCTTAGTCGGGGGGAGGGTGAACACTGAAGCTTTCTTT. Residues: CASSLVGGRVNTEAFF.

V usage is TRBV12-3 or TRBV12-4 and J usage is TRBJ2-2; 7 bases line up with TRBD1. Trimming removed 8 bases from V and 5 bases from J; junction bases left unmatched: 2. The CDR3 consists of 12 residues. In DNA, the CDR3 is TGTGCCAGCCAGGGGGATACCGGGGAGCTGTTTTTT. Protein: CASQGDTGELFF.

This clonotype was counted many times. The chain has TRBV5-1 and TRBJ2-7, with D unresolved. Germline V gene sequence: CDR1 SGHRS, CDR2 YFSETQ. Trimming stripped 0 bases from V and 4 bases from J, with 5 bases between. The CDR3 length is 12 residues. For the CDR3, the DNA is TGCGCCAGCAGCTTGGAGGAGTACGAGCAGTACTTC. It is translated as CASSLEEYEQYF.

This clonotype was detected only once. This is likely an artifact of a read error, given a far larger clone one base away. The J gene is TRBJ1-5, the V gene TRBV28, with D perhaps TRBD1 (5 bases). CDR1 is MDHEN and CDR2 is SYDVKM in the germline V gene. This CDR3 has 15 amino acids. V was cut by 6 bases and J by 5 bases, with 17 bases left in between. The CDR3: CASSRGTGVHQPQHF. The CDR3 region has the DNA TGTGCCAGCAGCCGAGGGACGGGGGTCCATCAGCCCCAGCATTTT.